One sample yielded the 5 T cell receptor beta chains listed below, sequenced in a study of blood T cell repertoires in COVID-19. The table came from immunoSEQ multiplex PCR; TCRdb's copy has only in-frame clones and leaves some out. Altogether about 64,000 clones are present, approximately 78% being singletons, with the ten largest covering roughly 12%. Source material: peripheral blood. The receptors were sampled from a human donor in a cohort sampled during active COVID-19.

The CDR3 DNA is TGTGCCACCAGCAACCCAGAGGGCCACCTTCGGCCCCAGCATTTT. Amino acid sequence: CATSNPEGHLRPQHF. The chain couples TRBV15 to TRBJ1-5; no clear D gene. Germline V gene lookup returns CDR1 LNHNV and CDR2 YYDKDF (reference sequence). The CDR3 is 15 amino acids. V was clipped by 4 bases and J by 9 bases, with 19 bases between them.

The rearrangement joins TRBV10-2 to TRBJ1-2; 8 bases fit TRBD1. The CDR3 runs to 14 residues. J was trimmed by 7 bases and V by 4 bases; bases with no gene match: 8. Germline lookup yields CDR1 WSHSY and CDR2 SAAADI. The CDR3 DNA follows: TGCGCCAGCAGTGGTCAGGGGGCCCTTAGTGGCTACACCTTC. This translates into CASSGQGALSGYTF.

The table lists this clone with many counts. The chain joins TRBV20-1 to TRBJ2-7; D is uncertain. This CDR3 is 11 amino acids long. Germline values: CDR1 DFQATT, CDR2 SNEGSKA (reference sequence). With 3 bases removed from V and 3 bases from J, the gap between germline ends came to 6 bases. The CDR3 nucleotides are TGCAGTGCTAGTGTAGACTACGAGCAGTACGTC. Residues: CSASVDYEQYV.

V usage is TRBV7-6 and J usage is TRBJ2-1; D remains ambiguous. Germline V gene sequence: CDR1 SGHVS, CDR2 FNYEAQ. The CDR3 extends over 13 amino acids. V was cut by 3 bases and J by 2 bases, with 5 bases left in between. The CDR3 DNA follows: TGTGCCAGCAGCTTTCTCCCCTACAATGAGCAGTTCTTC. This codes for CASSFLPYNEQFF.

The chain links TRBV7-2 to TRBJ2-5; D perhaps matches TRBD1 (5 bases). V was cut by 6 bases and J by 4 bases, with 15 bases left in between. This CDR3 contains 14 residues. Germline-derived CDR1 and CDR2 are SGHTA and FQGNSA. The CDR3 region has the DNA TGTGCCAGCAGTCGGAGATGGGGCGGAGAGACCCAGTACTTC. Translation gives CASSRRWGGETQYF. The full variable domain, rest sourced from reference TRBV7-2 and TRBJ2-5, is GAGVSQSPSNKVTEKGKDVELRCDPISGHTALYWYRQSLGQGLEFLIYFQGNSAPDKSGLPSDRFSAERTGGSVSTLTIQRTQQEDSAVYLCASSRRWGGETQYFGPGTRLLVL.